The subject of this entry is one T cell receptor (beta chain). Its antigen is unknown. Buffy coats that had been collected from healthy donors served as the PBMC source. The sample is drawn from a study of human CD8 memory T cell subsets. Study-level findings and limits: Estimated Chao1 values suggested that diversity was greater among stem-like memory T cells than among precursor exhausted T cells.

This CDR3 has 14 amino acids. UMI-labeled 5' RACE produced the TCR beta libraries. After re-calling the 5' RACE reads, TCRdb lists one entry per CDR3 protein, DNA absent. In total, the table holds 9,500 to 12,000 distinct CDR3 sequences. The V and J genes are TRBV12-3 or TRBV12-4 and TRBJ1-1. This clonotype was sampled from a human donor in good health. Sample: CD8+ stem-like memory T cells (TSCM and TCM) sorted from PBMCs. Subset in this sample: stem-like memory CD8 T cells (TSTEM), CCR7+ PD-1- TIGIT-. CDR3 in amino acids: CASSLSASNTEAFF.